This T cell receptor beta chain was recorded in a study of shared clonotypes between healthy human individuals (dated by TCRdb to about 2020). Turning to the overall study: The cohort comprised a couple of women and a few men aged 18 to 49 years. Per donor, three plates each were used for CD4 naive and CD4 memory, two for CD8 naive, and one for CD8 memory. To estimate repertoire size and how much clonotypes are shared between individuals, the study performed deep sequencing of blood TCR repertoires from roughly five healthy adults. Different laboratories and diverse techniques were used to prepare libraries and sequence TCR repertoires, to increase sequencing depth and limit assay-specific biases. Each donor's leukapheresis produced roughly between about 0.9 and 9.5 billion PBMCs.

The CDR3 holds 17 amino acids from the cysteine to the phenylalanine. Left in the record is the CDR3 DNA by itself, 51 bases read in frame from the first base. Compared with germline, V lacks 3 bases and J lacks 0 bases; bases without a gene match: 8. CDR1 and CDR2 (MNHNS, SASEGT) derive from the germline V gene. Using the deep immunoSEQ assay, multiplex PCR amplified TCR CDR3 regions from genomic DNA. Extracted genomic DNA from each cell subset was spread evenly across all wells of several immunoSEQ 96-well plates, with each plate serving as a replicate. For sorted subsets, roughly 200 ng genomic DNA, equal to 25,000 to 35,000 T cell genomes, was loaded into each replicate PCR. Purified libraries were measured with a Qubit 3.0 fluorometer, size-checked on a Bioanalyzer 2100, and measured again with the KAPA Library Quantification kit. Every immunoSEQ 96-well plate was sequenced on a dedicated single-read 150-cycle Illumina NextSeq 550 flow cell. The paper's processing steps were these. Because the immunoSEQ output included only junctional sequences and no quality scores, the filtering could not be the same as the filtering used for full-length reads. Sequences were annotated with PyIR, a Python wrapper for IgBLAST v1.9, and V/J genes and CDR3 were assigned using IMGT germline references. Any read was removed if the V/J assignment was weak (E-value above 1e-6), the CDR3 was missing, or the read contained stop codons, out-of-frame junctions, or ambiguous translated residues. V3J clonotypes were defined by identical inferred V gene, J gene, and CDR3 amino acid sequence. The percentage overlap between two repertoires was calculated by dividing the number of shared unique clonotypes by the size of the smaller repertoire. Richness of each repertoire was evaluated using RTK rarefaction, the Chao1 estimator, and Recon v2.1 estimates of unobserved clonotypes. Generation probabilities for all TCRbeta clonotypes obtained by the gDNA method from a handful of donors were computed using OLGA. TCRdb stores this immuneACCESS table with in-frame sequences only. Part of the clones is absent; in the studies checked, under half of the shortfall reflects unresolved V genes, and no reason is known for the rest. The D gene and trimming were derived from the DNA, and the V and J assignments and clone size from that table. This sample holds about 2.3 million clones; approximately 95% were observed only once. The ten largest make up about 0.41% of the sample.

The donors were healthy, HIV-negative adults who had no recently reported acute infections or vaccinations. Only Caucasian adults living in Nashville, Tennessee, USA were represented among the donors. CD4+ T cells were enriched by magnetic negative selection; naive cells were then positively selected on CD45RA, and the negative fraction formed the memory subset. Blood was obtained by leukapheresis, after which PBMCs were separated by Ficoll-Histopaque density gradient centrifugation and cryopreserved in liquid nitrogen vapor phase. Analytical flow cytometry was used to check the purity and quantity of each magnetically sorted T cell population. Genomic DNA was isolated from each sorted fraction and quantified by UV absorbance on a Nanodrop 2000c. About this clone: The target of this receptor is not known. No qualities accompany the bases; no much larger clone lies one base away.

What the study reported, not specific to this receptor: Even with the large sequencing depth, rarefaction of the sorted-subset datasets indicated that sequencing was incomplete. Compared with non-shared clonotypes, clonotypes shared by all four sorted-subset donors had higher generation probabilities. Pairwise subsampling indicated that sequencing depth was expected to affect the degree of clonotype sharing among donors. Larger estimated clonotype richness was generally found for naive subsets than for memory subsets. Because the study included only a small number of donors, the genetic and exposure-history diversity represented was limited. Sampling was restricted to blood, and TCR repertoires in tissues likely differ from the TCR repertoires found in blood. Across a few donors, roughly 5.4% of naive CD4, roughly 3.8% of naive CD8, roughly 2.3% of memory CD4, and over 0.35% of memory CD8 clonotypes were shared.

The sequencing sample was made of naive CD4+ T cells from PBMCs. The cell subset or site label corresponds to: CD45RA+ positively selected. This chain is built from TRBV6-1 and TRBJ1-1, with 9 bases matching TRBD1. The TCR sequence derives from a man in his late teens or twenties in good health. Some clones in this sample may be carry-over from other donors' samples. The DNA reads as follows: TGTGCCAGCAGTGACCCCGGGACAGGGACCATGAACACTGAAGCTTTCTTT. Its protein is CASSDPGTGTMNTEAFF.